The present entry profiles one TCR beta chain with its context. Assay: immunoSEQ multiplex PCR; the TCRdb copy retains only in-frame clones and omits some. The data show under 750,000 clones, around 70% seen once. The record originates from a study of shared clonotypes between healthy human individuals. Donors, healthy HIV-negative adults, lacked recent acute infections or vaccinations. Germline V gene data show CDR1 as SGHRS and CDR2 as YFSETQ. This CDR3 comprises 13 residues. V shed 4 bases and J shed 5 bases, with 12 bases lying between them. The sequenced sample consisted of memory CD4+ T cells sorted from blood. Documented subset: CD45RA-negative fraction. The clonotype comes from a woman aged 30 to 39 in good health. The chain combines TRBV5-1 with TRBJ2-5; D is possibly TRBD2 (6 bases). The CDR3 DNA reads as TGCGCCAGCAGCCTACGGGGGATTGAGACCCAGTACTTC. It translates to CASSLRGIETQYF.